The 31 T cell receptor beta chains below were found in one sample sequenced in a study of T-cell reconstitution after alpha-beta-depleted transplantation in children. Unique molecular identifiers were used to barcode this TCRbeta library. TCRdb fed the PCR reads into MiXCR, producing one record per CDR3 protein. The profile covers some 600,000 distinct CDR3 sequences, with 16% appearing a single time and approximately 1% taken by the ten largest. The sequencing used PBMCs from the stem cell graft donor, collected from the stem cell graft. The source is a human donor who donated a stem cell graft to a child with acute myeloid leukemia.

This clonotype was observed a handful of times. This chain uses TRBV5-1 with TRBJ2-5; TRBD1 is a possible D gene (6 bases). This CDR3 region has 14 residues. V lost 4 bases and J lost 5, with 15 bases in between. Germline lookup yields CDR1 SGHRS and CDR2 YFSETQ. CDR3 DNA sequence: TGCGCCAGCAGCCCCGAGGGGGTTTTGGAGACCCAGTACTTC. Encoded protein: CASSPEGVLETQYF.

The CDR3 DNA reads TGTGCCTGGAGCGAACCGCAGGGGATGAACACTGAAGCTTTCTTT. Protein sequence: CAWSEPQGMNTEAFF. This chain joins TRBV30 and TRBJ1-1, with D perhaps TRBD1 (6 bases). CDR3 size: 15 residues. Germline CDR1 is GTSNPN and CDR2 is SVGIG (reference sequence). The ends were cut back, 3 bases at V and 0 bases at J, with 14 bases in the middle.

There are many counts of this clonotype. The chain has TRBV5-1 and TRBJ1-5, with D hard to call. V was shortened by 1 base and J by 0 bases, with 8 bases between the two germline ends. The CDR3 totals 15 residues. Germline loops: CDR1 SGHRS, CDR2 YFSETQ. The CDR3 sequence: CASSLQGNSNQPQHF. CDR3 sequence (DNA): TGCGCCAGCAGCTTGCAAGGGAATAGCAATCAGCCCCAGCATTTT.

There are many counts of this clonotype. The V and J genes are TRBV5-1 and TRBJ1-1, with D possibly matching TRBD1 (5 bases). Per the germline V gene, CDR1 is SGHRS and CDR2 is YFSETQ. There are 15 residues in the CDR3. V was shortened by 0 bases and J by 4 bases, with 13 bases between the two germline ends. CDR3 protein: CASSLAGQGGTEAFF. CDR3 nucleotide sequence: TGCGCCAGCAGCTTGGCCGGGCAGGGAGGCACTGAAGCTTTCTTT.

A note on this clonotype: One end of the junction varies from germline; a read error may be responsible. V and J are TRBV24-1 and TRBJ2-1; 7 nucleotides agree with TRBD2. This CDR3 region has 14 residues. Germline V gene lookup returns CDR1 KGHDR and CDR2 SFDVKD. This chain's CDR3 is CATKAGDSYNEQFF. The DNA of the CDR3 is TGTGCTACCAAGGCGGGGGACTCCTACAATGAGCAGTTCTTC.

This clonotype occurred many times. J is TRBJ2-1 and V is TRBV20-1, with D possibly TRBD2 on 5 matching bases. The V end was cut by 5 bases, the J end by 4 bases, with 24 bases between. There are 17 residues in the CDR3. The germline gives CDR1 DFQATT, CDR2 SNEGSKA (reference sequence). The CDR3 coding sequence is TGCAGTGCTCAGCGAAGGACTCTAGGGATCGGATACAATGAGCAGTTCTTC. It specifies CSAQRRTLGIGYNEQFF.

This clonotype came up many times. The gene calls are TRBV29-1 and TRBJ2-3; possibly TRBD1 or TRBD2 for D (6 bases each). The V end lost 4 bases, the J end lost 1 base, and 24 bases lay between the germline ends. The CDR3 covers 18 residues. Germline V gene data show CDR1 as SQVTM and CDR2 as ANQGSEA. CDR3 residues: CSVGGGGPLPTGTDTQYF. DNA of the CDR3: TGCAGCGTTGGAGGAGGGGGGCCACTCCCTACTGGCACAGATACGCAGTATTTT.

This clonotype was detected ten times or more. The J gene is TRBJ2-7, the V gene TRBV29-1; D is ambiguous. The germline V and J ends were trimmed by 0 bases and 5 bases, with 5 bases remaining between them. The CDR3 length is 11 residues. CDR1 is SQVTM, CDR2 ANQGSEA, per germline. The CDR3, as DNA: TGCAGCGTTGAAGAGGGAAACGAGCAGTACGTC. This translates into CSVEEGNEQYV.

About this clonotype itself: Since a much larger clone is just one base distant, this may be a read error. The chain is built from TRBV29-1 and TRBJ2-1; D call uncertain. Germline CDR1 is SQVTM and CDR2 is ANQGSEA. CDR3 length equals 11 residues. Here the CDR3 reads CSANTYNEKFF. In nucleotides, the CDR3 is TGCAGCGCGAACACCTACAATGAGAAGTTCTTC.

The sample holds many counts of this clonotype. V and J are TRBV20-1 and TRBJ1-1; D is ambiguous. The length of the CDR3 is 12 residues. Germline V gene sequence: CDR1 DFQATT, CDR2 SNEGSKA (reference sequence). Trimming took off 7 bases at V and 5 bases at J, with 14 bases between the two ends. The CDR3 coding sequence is TGCAGTGTTTTGGAGAGAAAAACTGAAGCTTTCTTT. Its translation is CSVLERKTEAFF.

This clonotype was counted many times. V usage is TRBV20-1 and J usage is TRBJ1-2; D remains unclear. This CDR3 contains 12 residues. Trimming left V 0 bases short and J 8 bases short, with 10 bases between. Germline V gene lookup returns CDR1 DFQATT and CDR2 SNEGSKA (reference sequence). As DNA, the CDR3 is TGCAGTGCTAGAGATCAATCGGGGGGCTACACCTTC. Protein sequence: CSARDQSGGYTF.

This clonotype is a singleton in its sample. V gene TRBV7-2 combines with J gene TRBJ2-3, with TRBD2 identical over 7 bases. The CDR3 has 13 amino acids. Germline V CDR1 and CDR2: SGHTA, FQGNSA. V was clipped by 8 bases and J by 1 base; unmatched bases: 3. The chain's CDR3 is CASRRGGTDTQYF. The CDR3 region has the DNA TGTGCCAGCCGACGGGGGGGCACAGATACGCAGTATTTT.

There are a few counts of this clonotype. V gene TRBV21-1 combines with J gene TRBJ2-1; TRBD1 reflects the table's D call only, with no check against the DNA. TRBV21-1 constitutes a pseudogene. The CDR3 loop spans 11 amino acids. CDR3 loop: CAGGLYNEQFF. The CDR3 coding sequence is TGTGCTGGGGGGCTTTACAATGAGCAGTTCTTC.

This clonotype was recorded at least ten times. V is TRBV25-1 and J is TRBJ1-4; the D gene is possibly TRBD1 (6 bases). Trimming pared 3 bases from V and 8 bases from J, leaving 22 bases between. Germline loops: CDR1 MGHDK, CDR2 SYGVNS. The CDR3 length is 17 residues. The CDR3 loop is CASSDPSRGRAGEKLFF. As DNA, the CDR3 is TGTGCCAGCAGTGATCCGAGCAGGGGTAGGGCAGGGGAAAAACTGTTTTTT.

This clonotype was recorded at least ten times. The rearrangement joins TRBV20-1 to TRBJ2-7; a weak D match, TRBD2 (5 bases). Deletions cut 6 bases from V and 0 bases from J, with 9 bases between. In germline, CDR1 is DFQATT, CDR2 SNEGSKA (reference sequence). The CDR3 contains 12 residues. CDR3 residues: CSALGSSYEQYV. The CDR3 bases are TGCAGTGCCCTAGGGAGCTCCTACGAGCAGTACGTC.

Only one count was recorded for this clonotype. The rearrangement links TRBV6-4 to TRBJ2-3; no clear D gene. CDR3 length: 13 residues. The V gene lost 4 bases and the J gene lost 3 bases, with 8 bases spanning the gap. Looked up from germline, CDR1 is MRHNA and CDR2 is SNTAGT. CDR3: CASSVEGTDTQYF. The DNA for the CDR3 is TGTGCCAGCAGTGTTGAAGGAACAGATACGCAGTATTTT.

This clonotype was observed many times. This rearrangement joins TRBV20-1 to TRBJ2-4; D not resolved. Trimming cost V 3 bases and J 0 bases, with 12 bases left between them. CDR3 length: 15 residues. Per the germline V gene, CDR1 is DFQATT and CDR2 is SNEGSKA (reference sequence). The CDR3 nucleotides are TGCAGTGCTAGTCTCCAGGAGACAGCCAAAAACATTCAGTACTTC. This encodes CSASLQETAKNIQYF.

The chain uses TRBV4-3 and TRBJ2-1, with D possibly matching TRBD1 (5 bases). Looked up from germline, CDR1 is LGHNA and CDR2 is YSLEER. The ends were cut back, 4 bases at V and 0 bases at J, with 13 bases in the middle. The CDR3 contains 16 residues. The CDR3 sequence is CASSRQWVSSYNEQFF. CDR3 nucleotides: TGCGCCAGCAGCCGACAGTGGGTGAGCTCCTACAATGAGCAGTTCTTC.

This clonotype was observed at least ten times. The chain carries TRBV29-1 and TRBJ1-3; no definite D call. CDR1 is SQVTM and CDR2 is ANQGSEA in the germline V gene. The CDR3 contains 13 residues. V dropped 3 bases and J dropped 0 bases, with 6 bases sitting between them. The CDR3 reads CSVDQVSGNTIYF. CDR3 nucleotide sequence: TGCAGCGTTGATCAGGTCTCTGGAAACACCATATATTTT.

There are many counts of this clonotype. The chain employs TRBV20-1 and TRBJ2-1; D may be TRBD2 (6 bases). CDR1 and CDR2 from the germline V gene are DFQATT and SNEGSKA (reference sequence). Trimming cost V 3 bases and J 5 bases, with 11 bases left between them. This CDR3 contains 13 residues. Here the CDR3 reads CSASRGINNEQFF. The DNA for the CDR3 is TGCAGTGCTAGCCGGGGGATAAACAATGAGCAGTTCTTC.

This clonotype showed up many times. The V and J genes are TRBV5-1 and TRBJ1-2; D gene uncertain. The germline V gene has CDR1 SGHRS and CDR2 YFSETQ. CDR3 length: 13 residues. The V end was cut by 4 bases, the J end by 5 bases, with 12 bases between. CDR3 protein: CASSLGSRYGYTF. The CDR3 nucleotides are TGCGCCAGCAGCCTCGGTAGTCGGTATGGCTACACCTTC.

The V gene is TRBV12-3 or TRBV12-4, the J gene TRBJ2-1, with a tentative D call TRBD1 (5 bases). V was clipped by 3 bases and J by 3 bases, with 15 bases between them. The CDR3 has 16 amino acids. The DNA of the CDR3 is TGTGCCAGCAGTTTGGGGCCCCCTGGGGTCTACAATGAGCAGTTCTTC. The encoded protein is CASSLGPPGVYNEQFF.

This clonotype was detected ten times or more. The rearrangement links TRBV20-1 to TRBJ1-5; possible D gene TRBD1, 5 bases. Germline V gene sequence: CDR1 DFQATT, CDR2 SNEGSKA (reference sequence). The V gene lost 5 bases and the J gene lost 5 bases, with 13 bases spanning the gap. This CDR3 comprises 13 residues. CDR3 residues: CSADGTGYQPQHF. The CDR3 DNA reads TGCAGTGCTGATGGGACGGGCTATCAGCCCCAGCATTTT.

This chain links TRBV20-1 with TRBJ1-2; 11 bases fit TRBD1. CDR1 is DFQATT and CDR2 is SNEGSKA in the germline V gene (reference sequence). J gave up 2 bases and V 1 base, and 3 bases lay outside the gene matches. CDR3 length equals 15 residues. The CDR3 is CSARGTGGVNYGYTF. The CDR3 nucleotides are TGCAGTGCTAGAGGGACAGGGGGCGTGAACTATGGCTACACCTTC.

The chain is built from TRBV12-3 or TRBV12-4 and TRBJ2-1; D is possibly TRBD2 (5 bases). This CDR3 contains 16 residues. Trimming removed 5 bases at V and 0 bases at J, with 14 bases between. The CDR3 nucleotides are TGTGCCAGCAGTAGGGATCCGGGATCCTCCTACAATGAGCAGTTCTTC. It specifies CASSRDPGSSYNEQFF.

CDR3 residues: CASSLEVGTSGPSTDTQYF. In DNA form, the CDR3 reads TGCGCCAGCAGCTTGGAAGTGGGGACTAGCGGGCCCAGCACAGATACGCAGTATTTT. The chain joins TRBV5-1 to TRBJ2-3; 12 bases line up with TRBD2. The germline V gene has CDR1 SGHRS and CDR2 YFSETQ. J was trimmed by 0 bases and V by 0 bases; bases with no gene match: 8. The CDR3 consists of 19 residues.

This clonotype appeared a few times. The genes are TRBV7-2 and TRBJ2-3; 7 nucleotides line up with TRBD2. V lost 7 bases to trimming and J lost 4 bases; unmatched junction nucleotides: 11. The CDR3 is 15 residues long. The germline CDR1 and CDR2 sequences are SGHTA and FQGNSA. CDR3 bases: TGTGCCAGCATCAATGGGGGGGTCATTCCAGATACGCAGTATTTT. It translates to CASINGGVIPDTQYF.

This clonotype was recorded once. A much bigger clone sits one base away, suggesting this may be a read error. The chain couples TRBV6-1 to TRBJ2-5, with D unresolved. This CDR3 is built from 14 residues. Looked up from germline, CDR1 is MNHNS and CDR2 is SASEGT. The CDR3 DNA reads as TGTGCCAGCAGAAGGATCGCTCAACAAGAGGCCCAGTACTTC. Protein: CASRRIAQQEAQYF.

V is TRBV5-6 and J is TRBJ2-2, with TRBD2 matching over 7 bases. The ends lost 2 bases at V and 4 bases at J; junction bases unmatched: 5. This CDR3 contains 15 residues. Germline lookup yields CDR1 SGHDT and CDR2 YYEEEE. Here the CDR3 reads CASSLAGPLTGELFF. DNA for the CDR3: TGTGCCAGCAGCTTAGCGGGGCCCCTCACCGGGGAGCTGTTTTTT.

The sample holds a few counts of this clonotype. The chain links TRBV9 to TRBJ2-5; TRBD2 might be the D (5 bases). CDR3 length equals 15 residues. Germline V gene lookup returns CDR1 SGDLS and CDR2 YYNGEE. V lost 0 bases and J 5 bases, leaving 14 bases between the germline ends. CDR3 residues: CASSVGASLAETQYF. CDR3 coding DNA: TGTGCCAGCAGCGTAGGGGCTAGCTTGGCGGAGACCCAGTACTTC.

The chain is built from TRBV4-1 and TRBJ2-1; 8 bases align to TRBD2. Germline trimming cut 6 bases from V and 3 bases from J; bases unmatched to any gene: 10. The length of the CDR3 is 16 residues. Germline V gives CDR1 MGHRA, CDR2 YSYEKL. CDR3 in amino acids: CASRPSGGPNYNEQFF. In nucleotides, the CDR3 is TGCGCCAGCAGGCCGAGCGGGGGACCTAACTACAATGAGCAGTTCTTC.